This TCR beta chain was captured in a study of CD8 T cells in Susac syndrome. Study-wide results and limits: As the study acknowledged, the number of individuals who were part of its TCR sequencing and HLA analysis was relatively small.

Random hexamers were used to reverse transcribe an amount of roughly 0.5 to 1 ug RNA. The TCR beta CDR3 was amplified by immunoSEQ multiplex PCR across 54 Vbeta, 13 Jbeta. TCRdb re-derived calls from the immunoSEQ multiplex PCR reads in MiXCR, one entry per CDR3 protein. The sample yields more than 100,000 distinct CDR3 sequences, just under 95% seen once. On this clonotype: Antigen unknown.

The recently defined diagnostic criteria for definite or probable disease were met by the Susac syndrome patients. The CDR3 has 17 amino acids. Looked up from germline, CDR1 is SEHNR and CDR2 is FQNEAQ (reference sequence). Trimming pared 5 bases from V and 3 bases from J, leaving 21 bases between. Sequences were obtained from CD8+ T cells from PBMCs. This clonotype was obtained from a human donor with Susac syndrome. The gene calls are TRBV7-9 and TRBJ2-3; the D gene is possibly TRBD2 (6 bases). The CDR3 loop reads CASSTGGEGPYTDTQYF. The CDR3 bases are TGTGCCAGCAGCACCGGGGGTGAGGGGCCCTATACAGATACGCAGTATTTT. The variable domain in full, with the rest retrieved from reference TRBV7-9 and TRBJ2-3, is DTGVSQNPRHKITKRGQNVTFRCDPISEHNRLYWYRQTLGQGPEFLTYFQNEAQLEKSRLLSDRFSAERPKGSFSTLEIQRTEQGDSAMYLCASSTGGEGPYTDTQYFGPGTRLTVL.